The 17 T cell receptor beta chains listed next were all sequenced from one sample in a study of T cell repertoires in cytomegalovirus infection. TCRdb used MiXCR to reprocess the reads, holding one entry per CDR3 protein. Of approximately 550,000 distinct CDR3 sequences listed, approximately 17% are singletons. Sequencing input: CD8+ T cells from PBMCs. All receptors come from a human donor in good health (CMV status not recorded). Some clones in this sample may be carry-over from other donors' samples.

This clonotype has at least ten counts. CDR3 sequence reads: CASSLGENEQYF. The CDR3 nucleotides read TGTGCCAGCAGCTTAGGAGAAAACGAGCAGTACTTC. The V call is TRBV7-9, the J call TRBJ2-7; D is unresolved. This CDR3 has 12 amino acids. The germline V gene encodes CDR1 SEHNR and CDR2 FQNEAQ (reference sequence). Trimming cost V 1 base and J 5 bases, with 6 bases left between them.

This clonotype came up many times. CDR3: CASSLTSGIEETQYF. DNA of the CDR3: TGTGCCAGCAGCTTAACTAGCGGGATTGAAGAGACCCAGTACTTC. The chain has TRBV7-6 and TRBJ2-5; the match to TRBD2 covers 10 bases. This CDR3 region has 15 residues. Unmatched junction bases numbered 3, after V lost 2 bases and J lost 3 bases. The V gene's germline CDR1 is SGHVS and CDR2 FNYEAQ.

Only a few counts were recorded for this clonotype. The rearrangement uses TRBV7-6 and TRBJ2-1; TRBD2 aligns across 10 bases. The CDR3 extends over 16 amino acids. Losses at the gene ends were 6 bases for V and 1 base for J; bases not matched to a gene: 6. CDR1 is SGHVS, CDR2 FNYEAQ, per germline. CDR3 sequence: CASSHSSGGSYNEQFF. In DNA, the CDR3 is TGTGCCAGCAGTCATTCTAGCGGGGGATCCTACAATGAGCAGTTCTTC.

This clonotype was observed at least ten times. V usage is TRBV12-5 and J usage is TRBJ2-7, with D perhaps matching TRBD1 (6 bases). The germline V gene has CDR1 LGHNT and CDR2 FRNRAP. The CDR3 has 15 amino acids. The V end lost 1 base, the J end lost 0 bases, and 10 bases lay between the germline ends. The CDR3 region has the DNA TGTGCTAGTGGTTTGGGACAGGCGAGCTCCTACGAGCAGTACTTC. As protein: CASGLGQASSYEQYF.

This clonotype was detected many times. This CDR3 reads CASTRGGGPRPLYEQYF. The CDR3 DNA is TGTGCCAGCACCCGTGGAGGGGGCCCTAGACCCCTCTACGAGCAGTACTTC. The rearrangement joins TRBV6-2 or TRBV6-3 to TRBJ2-7; tentative D call: TRBD1 (7 bases). The CDR3 totals 17 residues. CDR1 is MNHEY, CDR2 SVGEGT, per germline. The ends were cut back, 7 bases at V and 3 bases at J, with 25 bases in the middle.

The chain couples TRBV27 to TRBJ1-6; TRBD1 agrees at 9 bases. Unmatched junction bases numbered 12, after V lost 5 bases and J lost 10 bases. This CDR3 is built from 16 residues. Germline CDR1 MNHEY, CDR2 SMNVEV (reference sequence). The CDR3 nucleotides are TGTGCCAGCAGTCCACTCCGGGACAGGGATCTATCACCCCTCCACTTT. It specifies CASSPLRDRDLSPLHF.

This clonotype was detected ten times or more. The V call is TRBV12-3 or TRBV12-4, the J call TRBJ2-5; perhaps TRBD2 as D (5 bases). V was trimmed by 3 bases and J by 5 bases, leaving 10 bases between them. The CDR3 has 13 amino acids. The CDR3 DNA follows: TGTGCCAGCAGTTTCGGGGTGCTTGAGACCCAGTACTTC. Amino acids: CASSFGVLETQYF.

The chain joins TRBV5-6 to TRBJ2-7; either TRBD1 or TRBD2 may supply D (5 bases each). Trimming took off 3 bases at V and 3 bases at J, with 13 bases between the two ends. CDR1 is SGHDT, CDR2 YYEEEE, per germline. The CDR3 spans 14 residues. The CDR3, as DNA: TGTGCCAGCAGCTCTAGGGACGGATTCTACGAGCAGTACTTC. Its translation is CASSSRDGFYEQYF.

CDR3 protein: CASSPYRGSSYEQYF. CDR3 DNA: TGTGCCAGCAGTCCGTACAGGGGAAGTTCCTACGAGCAGTACTTC. The chain is built from TRBV28 and TRBJ2-7; 7 bases line up with TRBD1. V lost 5 bases to trimming and J lost 1 base; unmatched junction nucleotides: 8. This CDR3 has 15 amino acids. Germline lookup yields CDR1 MDHEN and CDR2 SYDVKM.

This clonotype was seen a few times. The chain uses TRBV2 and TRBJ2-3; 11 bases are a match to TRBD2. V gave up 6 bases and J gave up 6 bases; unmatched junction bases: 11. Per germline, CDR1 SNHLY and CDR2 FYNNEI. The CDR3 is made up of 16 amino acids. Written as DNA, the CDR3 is TGTGCCAGCAGCGACTCGGTAGCGGGGGGGCGGGATACGCAGTATTTT. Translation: CASSDSVAGGRDTQYF.

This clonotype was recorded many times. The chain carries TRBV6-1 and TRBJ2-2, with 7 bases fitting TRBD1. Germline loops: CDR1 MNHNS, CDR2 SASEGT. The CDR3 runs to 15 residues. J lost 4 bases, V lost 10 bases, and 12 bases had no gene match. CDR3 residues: CATSSRDRGTGELFF. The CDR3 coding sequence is TGTGCCACCTCCTCCCGGGACAGAGGCACCGGGGAGCTGTTTTTT.

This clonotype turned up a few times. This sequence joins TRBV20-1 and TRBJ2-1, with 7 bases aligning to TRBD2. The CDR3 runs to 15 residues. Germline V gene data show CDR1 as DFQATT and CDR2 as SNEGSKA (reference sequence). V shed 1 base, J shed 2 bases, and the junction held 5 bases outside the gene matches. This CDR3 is CSARVAGQPYNEQFF. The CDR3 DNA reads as TGCAGTGCTAGAGTAGCGGGCCAACCCTACAATGAGCAGTTCTTC.

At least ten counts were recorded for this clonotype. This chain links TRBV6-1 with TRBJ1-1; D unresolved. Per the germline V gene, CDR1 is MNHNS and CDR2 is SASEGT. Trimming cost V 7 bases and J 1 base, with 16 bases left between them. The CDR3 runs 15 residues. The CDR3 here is CASKFTEYKNTEAFF. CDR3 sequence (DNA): TGTGCCAGCAAGTTTACGGAGTACAAGAACACTGAAGCTTTCTTT.

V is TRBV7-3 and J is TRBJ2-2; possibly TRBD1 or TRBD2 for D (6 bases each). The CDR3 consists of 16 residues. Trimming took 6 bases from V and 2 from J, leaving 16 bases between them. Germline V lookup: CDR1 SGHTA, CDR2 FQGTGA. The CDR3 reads CASSEGWGANTGELFF. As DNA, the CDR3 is TGTGCCAGCAGTGAAGGTTGGGGGGCCAACACCGGGGAGCTGTTTTTT.

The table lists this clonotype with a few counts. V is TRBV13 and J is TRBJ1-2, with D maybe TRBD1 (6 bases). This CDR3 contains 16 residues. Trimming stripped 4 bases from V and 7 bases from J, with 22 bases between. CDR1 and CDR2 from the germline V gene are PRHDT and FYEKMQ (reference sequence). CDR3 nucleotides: TGTGCCAGCAGCTCCGGGAGGACAGACACTGCCGGTGGCTACACCTTC. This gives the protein CASSSGRTDTAGGYTF.

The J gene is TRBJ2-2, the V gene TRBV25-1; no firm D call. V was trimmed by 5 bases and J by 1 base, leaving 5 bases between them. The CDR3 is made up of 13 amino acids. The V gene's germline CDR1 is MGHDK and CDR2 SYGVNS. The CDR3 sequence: CASSKRNTGELFF. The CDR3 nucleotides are TGTGCCAGCAGTAAAAGGAACACCGGGGAGCTGTTTTTT.

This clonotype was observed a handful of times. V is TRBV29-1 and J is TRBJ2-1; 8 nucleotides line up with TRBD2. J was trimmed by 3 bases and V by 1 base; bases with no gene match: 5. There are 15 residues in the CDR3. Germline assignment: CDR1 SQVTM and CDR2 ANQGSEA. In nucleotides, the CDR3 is TGCAGCGTTGAAGGGGTAGCGGGATACTACAATGAGCAGTTCTTC. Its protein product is CSVEGVAGYYNEQFF.